A single TCR beta chain is shown here with its context. Its antigen is not yet known. Per-nucleotide qualities are absent, and no much larger clonotype sits a single base away. Systemically healthy Caucasian individuals from Russia, 39 in total and aged about 6 to 95 years, were included as donors. Each donor gave around 9.8 milliliters of peripheral blood, collected into EDTA-treated Vacutainer tubes. Ficoll-Paque density-gradient centrifugation was used to isolate PBMCs, with at least 6 million obtained per sample. Total RNA was extracted from PBMCs with Trizol reagent, with at least 5 micrograms obtained per sample. The percentages of naive CD45RAhigh/CD27high T cells were determined by flow cytometry on a PBMC aliquot from every donor. CDR1 and CDR2 (KGHSH, LQKENI) derive from the germline V gene. Including cysteine and phenylalanine, the CDR3 has 13 amino acids. The entry retains the CDR3 DNA only, 39 bases that are in frame from base 1. Trimming costs V 2 bases and J 7 bases, and their ends lie 9 bases apart.

The data were obtained in a study of blood T cells in healthy people across ages (dated by TCRdb to 2014 to 2015). Describing the broader study: In model experiments, template switching captured roughly one uniquely barcoded TCR beta cDNA molecule for every two T cells. To track age-related changes in TCR beta repertoire diversity, the study relied on deep sequencing normalized with unique cDNA molecular identifiers. Four age groups were formed from the donors: young (average roughly 15 years), middle-aged (approximately 42), aged (around 62) and long-lived (about 75). To avoid experimental bias, donors of different ages were randomly spread across the sequencing lanes. The study analyzed two additional independent replicas of 1 million unique cDNA reads from the same blood draw for two donors, one aged 18 to 29 and one aged 80 or older. Here is what the overall study found, with its caveats: Compared with the aged group, more naive CD4+ T cells, fewer expanded clones and increased TCR diversity were shown by the long-lived group, suggesting age selection. Because donor CMV infection status was unknown, age-related changes in expanded clonotypes were potentially confounded. Total diversity estimates from one million sequenced T cells were considered lower bounds and underestimates. As age increased, observed TCR beta diversity per million T cells dropped in a roughly linear way, and a significant reduction was already evident by age 40. The percentage of naive T cells measured by flow cytometry correlated strongly with observed TCR beta diversity. Since profiling was done on bulk unsorted PBMCs, naive and antigen-experienced compartments could not be conclusively compared.

The method behind the library was 5' RACE. Sequencer: Illumina HiSeq 2500. A second PCR of about 6 to 11 cycles was performed with a sample-barcoded 5' primer and a J-beta primer mix. A template-switch 5' adaptor carrying 12 random nucleotides introduced a unique molecular identifier onto each TCR beta cDNA molecule. At least 2.5 million CDR3-containing paired-end reads were obtained from each sample. First-strand cDNA synthesis was performed from all RNA using the Mint cDNA synthesis kit, with priming by a TRBC-specific oligonucleotide. After uracil-DNA glycosylase treatment, a first 18-cycle PCR used universal primers M1SS and BC2_uni_R on all cDNA. Per the authors' processing: For normalization, 1 million high-quality reads were randomly selected from each sample, with every read carrying a distinct molecular identifier. Reads with shared molecular identifiers were discarded instead of being binned into consensus sequences. MiTCR, with a Q25 quality threshold and the strictest error-elimination algorithm, was used for CDR3 identification, clonotype clustering and error correction. A nonparametric unseen species model with Euler transformation was used to estimate lower-bound total TCR beta diversity. The raw public data were reprocessed by TCRdb itself: fastp quality trimming at Q25, MiXCR clonotype calling, in-frame beta chains only. Rows are unified per CDR3 protein, each entry keeping the most common DNA and genes. These V and J calls are TCRdb output, not the study's own analysis. The sample table contains about 970,000 distinct CDR3 sequences; only one count was recorded for 45% to 60% of them. About 22% of the sample rests with the top ten.

The source material was blood. This TCR derives from a woman aged 55-69 years in good health. The receptor chain draws on TRBV18 and TRBJ1-5; no D gene is confidently identified. The CDR3 loop reads CASSPGWNQPQHF. The sequenced DNA: TGTGCCAGCTCACCAGGGTGGAACCAGCCCCAGCATTTT.